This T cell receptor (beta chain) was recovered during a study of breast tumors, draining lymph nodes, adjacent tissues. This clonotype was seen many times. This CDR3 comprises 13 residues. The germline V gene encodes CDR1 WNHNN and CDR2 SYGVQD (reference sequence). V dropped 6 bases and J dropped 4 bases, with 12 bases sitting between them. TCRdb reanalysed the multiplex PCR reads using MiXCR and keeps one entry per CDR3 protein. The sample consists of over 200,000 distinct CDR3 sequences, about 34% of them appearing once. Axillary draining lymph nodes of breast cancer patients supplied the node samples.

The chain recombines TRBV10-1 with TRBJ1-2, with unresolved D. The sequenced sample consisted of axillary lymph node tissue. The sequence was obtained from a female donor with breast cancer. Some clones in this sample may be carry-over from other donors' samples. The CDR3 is CASSQSRSYGYTF. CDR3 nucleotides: TGCGCCAGCAGCCAGTCGCGCTCCTATGGCTACACCTTC.